Listed below are T cell receptor beta chains from one sample, sequenced in a study of shared clonotypes between healthy human individuals. Measured with immunoSEQ multiplex PCR; TCRdb has only the in-frame clones, and not every one. The data show some 2.1 million clones, about 94% seen once. Material: naive CD8+ T cells from PBMCs. These receptors were obtained from a young man in good health. Some clones in this sample may be carry-over from other donors' samples. CDR3s include the opening cysteine and the closing phenylalanine or tryptophan.

cdr3_aa: CASSQEWAYRGNTEAFF; j_call: TRBJ1-1; v_call: TRBV14
cdr3_aa: CASSYLFGLKETQYF; j_call: TRBJ2-5; v_call: TRBV6-6
cdr3_aa: CASSFAGIGDEQYF; j_call: TRBJ2-7; v_call: TRBV7-9
cdr3_aa: CASSRTGGRSEQYF; j_call: TRBJ2-7; v_call: TRBV28
cdr3_aa: CASSMNPSGDLGGEQYF; j_call: TRBJ2-7; v_call: TRBV9
cdr3_aa: CASSQTSISDTQYF; j_call: TRBJ2-3; v_call: TRBV7-3
cdr3_aa: CASSLDKTYGYTF; j_call: TRBJ1-2; v_call: TRBV28
cdr3_aa: CASSRGARTEAFF; j_call: TRBJ1-1; v_call: TRBV4-3
cdr3_aa: CASSPWDRPETQYF; j_call: TRBJ2-5; v_call: TRBV5-4
cdr3_aa: CASQRTGQMNTEAFF; j_call: TRBJ1-1; v_call: TRBV27
cdr3_aa: CATREGVDYEQYF; j_call: TRBJ2-7; v_call: TRBV15
cdr3_aa: CASSVRRGDTGELFF; j_call: TRBJ2-2; v_call: TRBV7-9
cdr3_aa: CASSLGWASGAAGGEQFF; j_call: TRBJ2-1; v_call: TRBV7-9
cdr3_aa: CASSLPPNEQFF; j_call: TRBJ2-1; v_call: TRBV7-9
cdr3_aa: CASSYQTGTNTEAFF; j_call: TRBJ1-1; v_call: TRBV6-5
cdr3_aa: CASSDRGGNQPQHF; j_call: TRBJ1-5; v_call: TRBV6-4
cdr3_aa: CATSRDSGPSTYEQYF; j_call: TRBJ2-7; v_call: TRBV15
cdr3_aa: CASSITGQRNEKLFF; j_call: TRBJ1-4; v_call: TRBV19
cdr3_aa: CASSLAKGTGYEQYF; j_call: TRBJ2-7; v_call: TRBV5-4
cdr3_aa: CAISEGQMGNYGYTF; j_call: TRBJ1-2; v_call: TRBV10-3
cdr3_aa: CASSQRVPTGEAYNEQFF; j_call: TRBJ2-1; v_call: TRBV4-2
cdr3_aa: CASSQVALTGPDTQYF; j_call: TRBJ2-3; v_call: TRBV4-1
cdr3_aa: CASSPYQAKNIQYF; j_call: TRBJ2-4; v_call: TRBV4-1
cdr3_aa: CASSSRQGFQPQHF; j_call: TRBJ1-5; v_call: TRBV6-5
cdr3_aa: CASTFIGRYVTEAFF; j_call: TRBJ1-1; v_call: TRBV7-9
cdr3_aa: CASSQIPYSEGTF; j_call: TRBJ1-1; v_call: TRBV4-2
cdr3_aa: CASSFLPGQGDYGYTF; j_call: TRBJ1-2; v_call: TRBV5-1